At least ten counts were recorded for the clone carrying this TCR beta chain. The investigators amplified TCR beta CDR3 regions from RNA transcripts. Using the HTBI primer set, a first-round RT-PCR was run on the TCR CDR3. From the multiplex PCR reads, TCRdb called clonotypes with MiXCR, one entry per CDR3 protein. Of 600,000 to 750,000 distinct CDR3 sequences in the sample, around a sixth were seen once. This sample was included in a study of T cells in Graves' hyperthyroidism and ophthalmopathy. Source material for PBMCs was over 7.5 ml fresh peripheral blood. V lost 5 bases, J lost 1 base, and 11 bases lay in between. The CDR3 is 14 residues long. Germline V CDR1 and CDR2: SGHVS, FQNEAQ.

Input material: blood. The genes are TRBV7-8 and TRBJ2-5; D possibly uses TRBD1 or TRBD2 (5 bases each). The receptor was derived from a man in his forties or fifties with Graves' hyperthyroidism. The CDR3, as DNA: TGTGCCAGCAGCCGGGACGGAACCCAAGAGACCCAGTACTTC. It is translated as CASSRDGTQETQYF.